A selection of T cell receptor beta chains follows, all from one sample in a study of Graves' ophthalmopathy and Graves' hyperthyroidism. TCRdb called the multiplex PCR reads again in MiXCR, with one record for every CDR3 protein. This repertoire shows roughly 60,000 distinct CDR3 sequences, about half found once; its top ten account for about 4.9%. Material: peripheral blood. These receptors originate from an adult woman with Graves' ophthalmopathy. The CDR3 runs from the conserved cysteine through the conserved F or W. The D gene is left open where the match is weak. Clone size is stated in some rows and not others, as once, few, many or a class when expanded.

CSVRSGASYERYF TGCAGCGTTCGGTCAGGGGCATCCTACGAGCGGTACTTC TRBJ2-7 TRBV29-1 13 . .
CASSKTSGFNEQFF TGTGCCAGCAGCAAGACTAGCGGGTTCAATGAGCAGTTCTTC TRBJ2-1 TRBV7-8 14 TRBD2 .
CASSQDLAGGTDTQYF TGTGCCAGCAGCCAAGATCTAGCGGGAGGCACAGATACGCAGTATTTT TRBJ2-3 TRBV3-1 16 TRBD2 many
CASSTGQTPGGELFF TGTGCCAGTAGTACAGGACAAACCCCAGGCGGGGAGCTGTTTTTT TRBJ2-2 TRBV19 15 . .
CASSRRGSNLPQHF TGTGCCAGCAGCCGCCGGGGTTCCAATCTGCCCCAGCACTTT TRBJ1-5 TRBV6-5 14 . .
CATSDADKASNYGYTF TGTGCCACCAGTGATGCGGACAAAGCCTCTAACTATGGCTACACCTTC TRBJ1-2 TRBV24-1 16 . medium-sized
CASTDRGLYGYTF TGTGCCAGCACGGACAGGGGGCTCTATGGCTACACCTTC TRBJ1-2 TRBV6-5 13 TRBD1 many
CSAYPRDSQVETQYF TGCAGTGCTTACCCTAGGGACAGTCAGGTGGAGACCCAGTACTTC TRBJ2-5 TRBV20-1 15 TRBD1 .
CASRGVSNTGELFF TGTGCCAGCAGGGGTGTATCGAACACCGGGGAGCTGTTTTTT TRBJ2-2 TRBV7-6 14 . .
CSASDQSQETQYF TGCAGTGCCAGTGACCAGTCCCAAGAGACCCAGTACTTC TRBJ2-5 TRBV20-1 13 . .
CASRDGQGSYNSPLHF TGTGCCAGCAGGGATGGTCAGGGATCCTATAATTCACCCCTCCACTTT TRBJ1-6 TRBV2 16 . few
CAGEKESPYEQYF TGTGCCGGCGAAAAAGAGAGCCCCTACGAGCAGTACTTC TRBJ2-7 TRBV7-9 13 . once
CASSDGEKLFF TGTGCCAGCAGTGATGGTGAAAAACTGTTTTTT TRBJ1-4 TRBV25-1 11 . .
CASSPSGGSNYGYTF TGTGCCAGCAGCCCCTCGGGGGGGTCGAACTATGGCTACACCTTC TRBJ1-2 TRBV7-3 15 . .
CASSSGTSGSETQYF TGTGCCAGCAGCTCCGGGACTAGCGGGTCAGAGACCCAGTACTTC TRBJ2-5 TRBV11-3 15 TRBD2 .
CASSLSGVGGETQYF TGTGCCAGCAGTTTAAGCGGGGTTGGGGGTGAGACCCAGTACTTC TRBJ2-5 TRBV12-3/TRBV12-4 15 TRBD2 many
CASSDQLAHYNEQFF TGTGCCAGCAGTGATCAGTTAGCCCACTACAATGAGCAGTTCTTC TRBJ2-1 TRBV2 15 . many
CASSFGAGTPNEKLFF TGCGCCAGCAGCTTTGGGGCCGGGACACCGAATGAAAAACTGTTTTTT TRBJ1-4 TRBV5-1 16 . many
CSARDGTGGKPDTQYF TGCAGTGCTAGAGATGGGACGGGTGGGAAACCAGATACGCAGTATTTT TRBJ2-3 TRBV20-1 16 . .
CASSYSTGRGYTF TGTGCCAGCAGTTACTCAACAGGGAGAGGCTACACCTTC TRBJ1-2 TRBV6-5 13 . many
CASRRDYQSSYNEQFF TGTGCCAGCAGAAGGGACTACCAGAGCTCCTACAATGAGCAGTTCTTC TRBJ2-1 TRBV2 16 TRBD2 .
CASSDWGDTQYF TGCGCCAGCAGCGACTGGGGAGATACGCAGTATTTT TRBJ2-3 TRBV5-1 12 . .
CATSGEYEQYF TGTGCCACCAGTGGGGAATATGAGCAGTATTTT TRBJ2-3 TRBV24-1 11 . .
CASRQLSNQPQHF TGTGCCAGCAGGCAGCTGAGCAATCAGCCCCAGCATTTT TRBJ1-5 TRBV2 13 . medium-sized
CASSLMGRGARDTQYF TGTGCCAGCAGCTTAATGGGGAGGGGGGCGCGAGATACGCAGTATTTT TRBJ2-3 TRBV7-3 16 . .
CASSEIAGNLNEQFF TGTGCCAGCAGCGAAATAGCGGGAAACCTCAATGAGCAGTTCTTC TRBJ2-1 TRBV9 15 TRBD2 many
CASRVGQGTNTGELFF TGTGCCAGCAGAGTCGGACAGGGAACGAACACCGGGGAGCTGTTTTTT TRBJ2-2 TRBV7-9 16 TRBD1 many
CASGGRRYTEELFF TGTGCCAGCGGGGGCAGGAGGTACACCGAGGAGCTGTTTTTT TRBJ2-2 TRBV6-5 14 . .
CSVEGRGEYEQYF TGCAGCGTTGAAGGGAGGGGGGAATACGAGCAGTACTTC TRBJ2-7 TRBV29-1 13 . medium-sized
CANSQVLLAGGNNEQSF TGCGCCAACAGCCAAGTGCTACTAGCGGGAGGAAACAATGAGCAGTCCTTC TRBJ2-1 TRBV4-1 17 TRBD2 .
CASRAGTSAEAFF TGTGCCAGCAGAGCCGGGACCAGCGCTGAAGCTTTCTTT TRBJ1-1 TRBV6-2/TRBV6-3 13 . many
CSARPPTGGDTQYF TGCAGTGCTAGACCTCCTACAGGGGGAGATACGCAGTATTTT TRBJ2-3 TRBV20-1 14 TRBD1 many
CSADGGGEQETQYF TGCAGTGCGGACGGTGGAGGGGAGCAAGAGACCCAGTACTTC TRBJ2-5 TRBV20-1 14 . .
CSAQYQETQYF TGCAGTGCTCAGTACCAAGAGACCCAGTACTTC TRBJ2-5 TRBV20-1 11 . many
CASSFGQESGNTIYF TGTGCCAGCAGTTTTGGGCAGGAGTCTGGAAACACCATATATTTT TRBJ1-3 TRBV12-3/TRBV12-4 15 . many
CASSVAVGELFF TGTGCCAGCAGCGTAGCGGTCGGAGAGCTGTTTTTT TRBJ2-2 TRBV9 12 . .
CASSRRVQETQYF TGTGCCAGCAGCAGGCGGGTCCAAGAGACCCAGTACTTC TRBJ2-5 TRBV9 13 . many
CASRQVPGAYNSPLHF TGTGCCAGCCGCCAAGTACCAGGGGCGTATAATTCACCTCTCCACTTT TRBJ1-6 TRBV4-2 16 . .
CSARVGSGGGDTQYF TGCAGTGCTAGGGTGGGGTCGGGAGGGGGAGATACGCAGTATTTT TRBJ2-3 TRBV20-1 15 TRBD2 many
CAISESASRHGYTF TGTGCCATCAGTGAGTCGGCCAGCCGACATGGCTACACCTTC TRBJ1-2 TRBV10-3 14 . .
CASSDSGVGLGYSPLHF TGTGCCAGCAGTGACTCGGGTGTGGGCCTTGGTTATTCACCCCTCCACTTT TRBJ1-6 TRBV6-4 17 . .
CASSISSGYTF TGTGCCAGTAGTATAAGTTCGGGCTACACCTTC TRBJ1-2 TRBV19 11 . .
CARSSRRANYGYTF TGTGCCCGCAGCTCCCGGAGGGCGAACTATGGCTATACCTTC TRBJ1-2 TRBV13 14 . once
CASTRGATDTQYF TGTGCCAGCACTCGGGGAGCAACAGATACGCAGTATTTT TRBJ2-3 TRBV6-2/TRBV6-3 13 . many
CASSARQGLGDEQFF TGCGCCAGCAGCGCCCGACAGGGTTTAGGCGATGAGCAGTTCTTC TRBJ2-1 TRBV4-1 15 TRBD1 many
CASSSRTILNTEAFF TGTGCCAGCAGTTCAAGGACAATCCTGAACACTGAAGCTTTCTTT TRBJ1-1 TRBV28 15 . many
CASSYLAGTEVTDTQYF TGTGCCAGCAGTTACCTAGCCGGGACGGAGGTCACAGATACGCAGTATTTT TRBJ2-3 TRBV6-2/TRBV6-3 17 . many
CASSLDSRSMNTEAFF TGCGCCAGCAGCTTGGACAGCCGAAGCATGAACACTGAAGCTTTCTTT TRBJ1-1 TRBV5-1 16 . .
CASMSLRGAEAFF TGTGCCAGCATGTCCCTCAGGGGCGCTGAAGCATTCTTT TRBJ1-1 TRBV25-1 13 . .
CASKLADTQYF TGTGCCAGTAAGCTGGCGGATACGCAGTATTTT TRBJ2-3 TRBV7-8 11 . .
CAISEAGTIAFNQPQHF TGTGCCATCAGTGAGGCGGGTACCATAGCTTTCAATCAGCCCCAGCATTTT TRBJ1-5 TRBV10-3 17 . medium-sized
CASSTEGSSSSGYTF TGTGCCAGCAGCACCGAGGGTAGCTCAAGCAGTGGCTACACCTTC TRBJ1-2 TRBV7-9 15 . .
CSARLNQNSYNSPLHF TGCAGTGCTCGCCTGAATCAGAACTCCTATAATTCACCCCTCCACTTT TRBJ1-6 TRBV20-1 16 . .